Each of the 9 T cell receptor beta chains below was sequenced from the same sample in a study of technical replicates of blood from four donors. This table comes from immunoSEQ multiplex PCR, and its TCRdb copy is limited to in-frame clones, with some not included. The sample lists around 62,000 clones, under 98% seen once, with about 0.24% in the top ten. Material: T cells isolated from PBMCs. The receptors stem from a human donor in good health.

This clone was seen just once. V usage is TRBV5-4 and J usage is TRBJ2-7; 7 bases line up with TRBD2. There are 13 residues in the CDR3. After removal of 0 bases from V and 5 bases from J, the junction contained 2 bases not matched to a gene. Germline V CDR1 and CDR2: SGHNT, YYREEE (reference sequence). The CDR3, as DNA: TGTGCCAGCAGCTTGGACGCGGGGGACGAGCAGTACTTC. Translation gives CASSLDAGDEQYF.

The CDR3 bases are TGTGCCAGCAGTGAAGCGTGGGGGGGCGATGAGCAGTTCTTC. This encodes CASSEAWGGDEQFF. V gene TRBV6-1 combines with J gene TRBJ2-1; D possibly corresponds to TRBD2 (7 bases). Deletions cut 0 bases from V and 8 bases from J, with 11 bases between. CDR3 size: 14 residues. Germline assignment: CDR1 MNHNS and CDR2 SASEGT.

The rearrangement links TRBV6-5 to TRBJ2-2, with D possibly TRBD1 on 5 matching bases. The V gene lost 2 bases and the J gene lost 6 bases, with 16 bases spanning the gap. This CDR3 region has 16 residues. Per germline, CDR1 MNHEY and CDR2 SVGAGI. This chain's CDR3 is CASSYPSRQKAGELFF. The CDR3 bases are TGTGCCAGCAGTTACCCGTCGCGACAGAAGGCCGGGGAGCTGTTTTTT.

The chain couples TRBV5-1 to TRBJ2-7; D perhaps matches TRBD1 (6 bases). The CDR3 runs 14 residues. Trimming shortened V by 4 bases and J by 2 bases, and 13 bases separated the two germline ends. Germline CDR1 SGHRS, CDR2 YFSETQ. The CDR3 protein is CASSPRTGTYEQYF. The CDR3 DNA reads TGCGCCAGCAGCCCCCGAACAGGGACCTACGAGCAGTACTTC. Together with reference TRBV5-1 and TRBJ2-7, the CDR3 gives the full variable domain: KAGVTQTPRYLIKTRGQQVTLSCSPISGHRSVSWYQQTPGQGLQFLFEYFSETQRNKGNFPGRFSGRQFSNSRSEMNVSTLELGDSALYLCASSPRTGTYEQYFGPGTRLTVT.

The V gene is TRBV27, the J gene TRBJ1-1; possible D gene TRBD1, 6 bases. The ends were cut back, 5 bases at V and 1 base at J, with 17 bases in the middle. The CDR3 length is 16 residues. Germline V CDR1 and CDR2: MNHEY, SMNVEV (reference sequence). CDR3 nucleotide sequence: TGTGCCAGCAGTACCCAAGGGGGAAGGACGAACACTGAAGCTTTCTTT. Translation gives CASSTQGGRTNTEAFF.

The chain employs TRBV23-1 and TRBJ1-5; 10 nucleotides line up with TRBD1. TRBV23-1 belongs to the ORF category, with a function that is uncertain. This CDR3 has 19 residues. V shed 3 bases and J 2 bases; nucleotides not matched to a gene: 13. The CDR3 DNA is TGCGCCAGCAGTCAGACCTTAGACCCGACAGGGGGCGGCAATCAGCCCCAGCATTTT. Its translation: CASSQTLDPTGGGNQPQHF.

The CDR3 protein is CASSEYPAGELFF. In DNA, the CDR3 is TGTGCCAGCAGTGAATATCCGGCCGGGGAGCTGTTTTTT. This chain joins TRBV25-1 and TRBJ2-2; D unclear. CDR1 and CDR2 (germline): MGHDK, SYGVNS. V lost 0 bases and J lost 6, with 5 bases in between. The CDR3 totals 13 residues.

This chain links TRBV19 with TRBJ1-1, with unresolved D. Trimming cost V 4 bases and J 0 bases, with 6 bases left between them. Germline CDR1 and CDR2: LNHDA and SQIVND (reference sequence). The CDR3 sequence is 13 residues long. The CDR3 region is CASSRGLNTEAFF. The CDR3 DNA reads TGTGCCAGTAGTAGAGGTTTGAACACTGAAGCTTTCTTT.

CDR3 region: CASSQMGLAWNEQFF. DNA for the CDR3: TGTGCCAGCAGCCAGATGGGACTAGCGTGGAATGAGCAGTTCTTC. This rearrangement joins TRBV9 to TRBJ2-1, with 10 positions matching TRBD2. This CDR3 has 15 residues. V trimming: 4 bases; J trimming: 7 bases; junction bases outside the gene matches: 8. In germline, CDR1 is SGDLS, CDR2 YYNGEE.